The 26 T cell receptor beta chains given below trace back to one sample, sequenced in a study of spatial heterogeneity in lung cancer. Documented time point: sample taken at primary tumor resection. A single record per CDR3 protein comes from TCRdb applying MiXCR to the 5' RACE reads. The sample shows roughly 80,000 distinct CDR3 sequences, about 8% of them seen only once. Sample: PBMCs, taken at surgery. The receptors originated from a male donor with early-stage non-small cell lung cancer.

The rearrangement links TRBV18 to TRBJ1-1, with D possibly matching TRBD1 (6 bases). V lost 4 bases and J 7 bases, leaving 13 bases between the germline ends. The CDR3 runs to 13 residues. Germline V gene data show CDR1 as KGHSH and CDR2 as LQKENI. In nucleotides, the CDR3 is TGTGCCAGCTCACTGTCCCGGGACAATGAAGCTTTCTTT. Amino acid sequence: CASSLSRDNEAFF.

This clonotype was found many times. This chain uses TRBV18 with TRBJ2-7; D remains unclear. Germline assignment: CDR1 KGHSH and CDR2 LQKENI. V shed 2 bases and J shed 3 bases, with 11 bases lying between them. This CDR3 is built from 14 residues. The CDR3 DNA sequence: TGTGCCAGCTCACCAAAGCTTAGTAACTACGAGCAGTACTTC. Protein: CASSPKLSNYEQYF.

In its sample, this clonotype was seen many times. The chain uses TRBV4-2 and TRBJ2-2; D may be TRBD1 or TRBD2 (5 bases each). Trimming cost V 2 bases and J 3 bases, with 13 bases left between them. The CDR3 totals 16 residues. Germline CDR1 LGHNA, CDR2 YNFKEQ. The CDR3: CASSQPGTVYTGELFF. The CDR3 DNA is TGTGCCAGCAGCCAACCAGGGACGGTTTACACCGGGGAGCTGTTTTTT.

This clonotype was seen a few times. The chain employs TRBV6-5 and TRBJ2-7; D is unclear. Germline V gene lookup returns CDR1 MNHEY and CDR2 SVGAGI. V was clipped by 2 bases and J by 2 bases, with 16 bases between them. There are 16 residues in the CDR3. Written as DNA, the CDR3 is TGTGCCAGCAGTTACGACCGGAACGTCTTGGCCTACGAGCAGTACTTC. Translating gives CASSYDRNVLAYEQYF.

This clonotype showed up many times. The chain couples TRBV6-6 to TRBJ2-7, with D perhaps matching TRBD2 (5 bases). The ends were cut back, 2 bases at V and 4 bases at J, with 6 bases in the middle. The V gene's germline CDR1 is MNHNY and CDR2 SVGAGI (reference sequence). CDR3 length: 12 residues. The CDR3 bases are TGTGCCAGCAGTTACGAGGGATACGAGCAGTACTTC. This sequence encodes CASSYEGYEQYF.

This clonotype has more than one count but fewer than ten. V and J are TRBV4-1 and TRBJ2-7; 7 bases are shared with TRBD1. Per germline, CDR1 MGHRA and CDR2 YSYEKL. The CDR3 is made up of 14 amino acids. V lost 4 bases and J lost 3; bases outside the gene matches: 6. The CDR3 spells CASSLRQGFYEQYF. In DNA form, the CDR3 reads TGCGCCAGCAGCCTCCGACAGGGATTCTACGAGCAGTACTTC.

The sample holds many counts of this clonotype. This rearrangement joins TRBV5-5 to TRBJ2-7; D uncertain. Trimming stripped 1 base from V and 1 base from J, with 12 bases between. Germline V lookup: CDR1 SGHKS, CDR2 YYEKEE (reference sequence). This CDR3 contains 15 residues. CDR3 coding DNA: TGTGCCAGCAGCTTGATCATCGGCAGGTCCTACGAGCAGTACTTC. Amino acids: CASSLIIGRSYEQYF.

This clonotype has at least ten counts. This chain joins TRBV9 and TRBJ2-2; tentative D call: TRBD1 (6 bases). The V end was cut by 1 base, the J end by 5 bases, with 12 bases between. The length of the CDR3 is 15 residues. CDR1 SGDLS and CDR2 YYNGEE come from the germline V gene. CDR3 nucleotides: TGTGCCAGCAGCGTAACGGCAGGGGATACCGGGGAGCTGTTTTTT. Protein: CASSVTAGDTGELFF.

This chain joins TRBV18 and TRBJ2-7; 8 bases agree with TRBD1. Germline V CDR1 and CDR2: KGHSH, LQKENI. V was pared by 3 bases and J by 6 bases, with 7 bases of the junction left unmatched. This CDR3 has 14 amino acids. CDR3 bases: TGTGCCAGCTCACCTGGACAGGGAAGATCCGAGCAGTACTTC. Its translation: CASSPGQGRSEQYF.

This clonotype was picked up many times. The chain combines TRBV2 with TRBJ2-2, with D possibly matching TRBD1 (6 bases). The CDR3 runs 16 residues. The germline V gene has CDR1 SNHLY and CDR2 FYNNEI. Trimming took off 2 bases at V and 3 bases at J, with 13 bases between the two ends. The CDR3, as DNA: TGTGCCAGCAGTGAACCGACCACAGGGTACACCGGGGAGCTGTTTTTT. This gives the protein CASSEPTTGYTGELFF.

This clonotype occurred many times. V usage is TRBV5-1 and J usage is TRBJ2-7; D gene unclear. The germline V gene encodes CDR1 SGHRS and CDR2 YFSETQ. V was shortened by 0 bases and J by 3 bases, with 7 bases between the two germline ends. CDR3 length equals 13 residues. The DNA of the CDR3 is TGCGCCAGCAGCTTGGACAGAGTCTACGAGCAGTACTTC. This gives the protein CASSLDRVYEQYF. Looking up the rest from reference TRBV5-1 and TRBJ2-7 gives the full variable domain: KAGVTQTPRYLIKTRGQQVTLSCSPISGHRSVSWYQQTPGQGLQFLFEYFSETQRNKGNFPGRFSGRQFSNSRSEMNVSTLELGDSALYLCASSLDRVYEQYFGPGTRLTVT.

This clonotype was recorded at least ten times. This chain uses TRBV12-5 with TRBJ2-7; D unclear. Deletions cut 2 bases from V and 5 bases from J, with 10 bases between. Germline CDR1 and CDR2: LGHNT and FRNRAP. CDR3 length: 13 amino acids. CDR3 region: CASGLSHGDEQYF. CDR3 sequence (DNA): TGTGCTAGTGGTTTGAGCCACGGCGACGAGCAGTACTTC. Full variable domain (remainder filled in from reference TRBV12-5 and TRBJ2-7): DARVTQTPRHKVTEMGQEVTMRCQPILGHNTVFWYRQTMMQGLELLAYFRNRAPLDDSGMPKDRFSAEMPDATLATLKIQPSEPRDSAVYFCASGLSHGDEQYFGPGTRLTVT.

This CDR3 is CSAYLAGETDTQYF. The CDR3 region has the DNA TGCAGTGCGTACCTAGCGGGAGAGACAGATACGCAGTATTTT. The V and J genes are TRBV20-1 and TRBJ2-3; 10 bases agree with TRBD2. The V and J ends lost 6 bases and 3 bases, in that order; junction bases with no gene match: 6. The CDR3 runs to 14 residues. CDR1 and CDR2 (germline): DFQATT, SNEGSKA (reference sequence).

This clonotype was picked up many times. The chain combines TRBV5-4 with TRBJ2-7; D is possibly TRBD2 (5 bases). Trimming took 0 bases from V and 7 from J, leaving 11 bases between them. Germline V gene lookup returns CDR1 SGHNT and CDR2 YYREEE (reference sequence). This CDR3 comprises 13 residues. The CDR3 DNA is TGTGCCAGCAGCTTGGGGGAGTCCGGGGAGCAGTACTTC. It specifies CASSLGESGEQYF.

Many counts were recorded for this clonotype. This chain uses TRBV6-6 with TRBJ2-5, with D tentatively TRBD1 (5 bases). The CDR3 contains 14 residues. The germline V gene has CDR1 MNHNY and CDR2 SVGAGI (reference sequence). With 10 bases removed from V and 0 bases from J, the gap between germline ends came to 15 bases. The CDR3 DNA sequence: TGTGCCACGCTACAGGAGATGTACCAAGAGACCCAGTACTTC. It specifies CATLQEMYQETQYF.

This clonotype came up many times. The chain combines TRBV29-1 with TRBJ1-2; 7 bases are shared with TRBD1. V lost 6 bases, J lost 3 bases, and 13 bases stayed unmatched. CDR1 is SQVTM and CDR2 is ANQGSEA in the germline V gene. The CDR3 loop spans 15 amino acids. CDR3 protein: CSVGTAPSDYYGYTF. In nucleotides, the CDR3 is TGCAGCGTGGGGACAGCGCCATCGGATTACTATGGCTACACCTTC. The full variable domain, completed using reference TRBV29-1 and TRBJ1-2, is SAVISQKPSRDICQRGTSLTIQCQVDSQVTMMFWYRQQPGQSLTLIATANQGSEATYESGFVIDKFPISRPNLTFSTLTVSNMSPEDSSIYLCSVGTAPSDYYGYTFGSGTRLTVV.

This CDR3 is CASSYGHEQYF. The CDR3 DNA sequence: TGTGCCAGCAGTTACGGCCACGAGCAGTACTTC. The genes are TRBV6-2 or TRBV6-3 and TRBJ2-7, with D unresolved. The CDR3 is 11 amino acids. Germline V gene data show CDR1 as MNHEY and CDR2 as SVGEGT. Trimming left V 2 bases short and J 5 bases short, with 4 bases between.

This clonotype was detected ten times or more. The chain combines TRBV12-3 or TRBV12-4 with TRBJ2-7; D remains ambiguous. Trimming pared 3 bases from V and 2 bases from J, leaving 14 bases between. The CDR3 extends over 15 amino acids. The CDR3 bases are TGTGCCAGCAGTTTTGGGCAGGAAGGTACCTACGAGCAGTACTTC. This translates into CASSFGQEGTYEQYF.

This clonotype was recorded a few times. V is TRBV5-1 and J is TRBJ2-7; a weak D match, TRBD1 (7 bases). Trimming shortened V by 3 bases and J by 2 bases, and 12 bases separated the two germline ends. CDR1 and CDR2 (germline): SGHRS, YFSETQ. This CDR3 comprises 14 residues. CDR3 in DNA: TGCGCCAGCAGCTATCAGGGGGGAACCTACGAGCAGTACTTC. As protein: CASSYQGGTYEQYF.

This chain joins TRBV2 and TRBJ1-1; 8 positions match TRBD1. Losses at the gene ends were 6 bases for V and 1 base for J; bases not matched to a gene: 4. Germline V gene data show CDR1 as SNHLY and CDR2 as FYNNEI. The CDR3 runs 14 residues. The CDR3 nucleotides read TGTGCCAGCAGGAGGGACAGGTCGAACACTGAAGCTTTCTTT. Translated: CASRRDRSNTEAFF. Supplemented by reference TRBV2 and TRBJ1-1, the full variable domain reads EPEVTQTPSHQVTQMGQEVILRCVPISNHLYFYWYRQILGQKVEFLVSFYNNEISEKSEIFDDQFSVERPDGSNFTLKIRSTKLEDSAMYFCASRRDRSNTEAFFGQGTRLTVV.

V gene TRBV20-1 combines with J gene TRBJ2-1, with 10 bases that match TRBD2. CDR3 length equals 15 residues. Unmatched junction bases numbered 5, after V lost 4 bases and J lost 2 bases. CDR1 is DFQATT, CDR2 SNEGSKA, per germline (reference sequence). The CDR3 region has the DNA TGCAGTGCTATAACTAGCGGGATACCCTACAATGAGCAGTTCTTC. Translating gives CSAITSGIPYNEQFF.

Notes on this clonotype: This may stem from a read error, because a much larger clone lies one nucleotide away. The chain joins TRBV7-2 to TRBJ2-7; TRBD2 matches at 8 bases. Germline CDR1 and CDR2: SGHTA and FQGNSA. CDR3 length: 15 residues. Written as DNA, the CDR3 is TGTGCCAGCAGCTCCGGGACTAGAGGAACGCGCGAGCAGAACTTC. Amino acids: CASSSGTRGTREQNF.

In this sample, this clonotype turned up a few times. This rearrangement joins TRBV2 to TRBJ2-4; D unresolved. The CDR3 consists of 11 residues. Germline values: CDR1 SNHLY, CDR2 FYNNEI. The V end lost 4 bases, the J end lost 6 bases, and 4 bases lay between the germline ends. CDR3 bases: TGTGCCAGCAGTGGGGGAAACATTCAGTACTTC. The encoded protein is CASSGGNIQYF.

This clonotype showed up many times. This sequence joins TRBV2 and TRBJ1-2, with unresolved D. V shed 9 bases and J shed 0 bases, with 17 bases lying between them. The CDR3 runs to 15 residues. Germline CDR1 and CDR2: SNHLY and FYNNEI. The CDR3 sequence is CASYGPSLSNYGYTF. The CDR3, as DNA: TGTGCCAGTTACGGGCCCTCCCTATCTAACTATGGCTACACCTTC.

This clonotype was detected many times. This chain uses TRBV11-1 with TRBJ2-7, with TRBD2 identical over 8 bases. This CDR3 region has 15 residues. J lost 3 bases, V lost 5 bases, and 9 bases had no gene match. In germline, CDR1 is SGHAT, CDR2 FQDESV (reference sequence). The CDR3 nucleotides are TGTGCCAGCAGCAAAAGCAGCAGCGGGAGCTACGAGCAGTACTTC. Translation gives CASSKSSSGSYEQYF. Complete variable domain (other parts from reference TRBV11-1 and TRBJ2-7): EAEVAQSPRYKITEKSQAVAFWCDPISGHATLYWYRQILGQGPELLVQFQDESVVDDSQLPKDRFSAERLKGVDSTLKIQPAELGDSAMYLCASSKSSSGSYEQYFGPGTRLTVT.

Note on this clonotype: This may arise from a read error, as a much more abundant clone is one base away. The chain carries TRBV5-1 and TRBJ2-2; D may be TRBD1 (5 bases). Germline assignment: CDR1 SGHRS and CDR2 YFSETQ. The CDR3 totals 16 residues. The DNA of the CDR3 is TGCGCCAGCAGCCGCGACTTAAACAGGAACTCCGGGGAGCTGTTTTTT. As protein: CASSRDLNRNSGELFF.